This TCR beta chain was captured in a study of a mutant IDH1 vaccine in newly diagnosed glioma. About the study: Vaccines began 4-6 weeks after radiotherapy alone, or with temozolomide cycles. Receipt of radiotherapy, temozolomide, or both preceded the study, and most received both.

Per germline, CDR1 MNHNS and CDR2 SASEGT. Germline trimming cut 4 bases from V and 2 bases from J; bases unmatched to any gene: 17. The CDR3 is 18 residues long. This clone has only a few counts. What it binds is unknown. Only in-frame clones appear in the TCRdb table, and some are missing; sequencing was by immunoSEQ multiplex PCR. This sample yields 35,000 to 45,000 clones, of which roughly 80% are seen a single time; roughly 4.6% belongs to the top ten. Time point meaning: week 35, safety follow-up. Mutant IDH1 20-mer peptide, at 300 ug, made up each vaccine dose, with topical imiquimod. Those who donated had recent WHO grade 3 or 4 IDH1-mutant, ATRX-lost astrocytomas.

The genes are TRBV6-1 and TRBJ2-7; 7 bases agree with TRBD1. The material sequenced was PBMCs, taken from a glioma patient whose treatment included an IDH1 peptide vaccine. The receptor comes from a woman aged 50 to 60 with glioma. CDR3 residues: CASSVTGNSPRSTYEQYF. The CDR3 region has the DNA TGTGCCAGCAGTGTGACAGGGAATTCCCCTCGGTCAACCTACGAGCAGTACTTC.